The clone carrying this T cell receptor beta chain was seen more than once but under ten times. Its antigen is still unknown. This sample was taken from a study of identical twins. In TCRdb, the 5' RACE reads were re-called with MiXCR into one record per CDR3 protein. The repertoire includes about 890,000 distinct CDR3 sequences, 9% to 15% of them detected once, and around 1.5% sits in the top ten. Overall study results and limits: Within cord blood, abundant beta clonotypes carried fewer insertions, but memory repertoires showed no such trend.

Healthy Caucasians made up all donors. After removal of 6 bases from V and 5 bases from J, the junction contained 9 bases not matched to a gene. Germline-derived CDR1 and CDR2 are MDHEN and SYDVKM. The CDR3 spans 14 residues. This sample also belongs to another study, concerning yellow fever vaccine responses in identical twins.

The source of this sequence is a woman under 30 in good health. The chain has TRBV28 and TRBJ2-7, with 8 bases aligning to TRBD1. Sequenced material: PBMCs. The CDR3 sequence is CASRRTGSPHEQYF. Written as DNA, the CDR3 is TGTGCCAGCAGAAGGACAGGGTCGCCCCACGAGCAGTACTTC.